The 8 T cell receptor beta chains below come from one sample, sequenced in a study of blood T cells in healthy people across ages. Then a second PCR, running about 7 to 11 cycles, was carried out with a sample-barcoded 5' primer and a J-beta primer mix. A single record per CDR3 protein comes from TCRdb applying MiXCR to the 5' RACE reads. The sample contains fewer than 900,000 distinct CDR3 sequences, around 45% of which appear only once. Sequencing was performed on blood. The receptors here all came from a woman aged 55-70 years in good health.

This chain links TRBV3-1 with TRBJ2-7; a possible D gene is TRBD2 (6 bases). The CDR3 consists of 15 residues. Germline CDR1 and CDR2: LGHDT and YNNKEL (reference sequence). Trimming pared 1 base from V and 10 bases from J, leaving 20 bases between. The CDR3 reads CASSQAGRLWEAQYF. CDR3 nucleotide sequence: TGTGCCAGCAGCCAAGCGGGCAGACTGTGGGAGGCCCAGTACTTC.

This chain joins TRBV20-1 and TRBJ2-3, with 8 positions matching TRBD2. The junction had 6 bases not matched to a gene; V was cut back by 6 bases and J by 4 bases. The germline gives CDR1 DFQATT, CDR2 SNEGSKA (reference sequence). The CDR3 sequence is 13 residues long. CDR3 region: CSAGPGGSDTQYF. The CDR3 bases are TGCAGTGCAGGACCGGGGGGGTCAGATACGCAGTATTTT.

DNA for the CDR3: TGTGCCAGCAGCTTAATGTCCCGTGGACAGGGAGGTGAAGCTTTCTTT. Encoded protein: CASSLMSRGQGGEAFF. This chain joins TRBV7-3 and TRBJ1-1; TRBD1 matches at 8 bases. From germline, CDR1 is SGHTA and CDR2 FQGTGA. There are 16 residues in the CDR3. The junction had 11 bases not matched to a gene; V was cut back by 1 base and J by 7 bases.

The sample holds one count of this clonotype. This chain joins TRBV10-3 and TRBJ1-4; D may be TRBD1 (6 bases). The CDR3 runs to 16 residues. Germline V lookup: CDR1 ENHRY, CDR2 SYGVKD. V was shortened by 0 bases and J by 7 bases, with 15 bases between the two germline ends. The chain's CDR3 is CAISESSPRGGEKLFF. The DNA of the CDR3 is TGTGCCATCAGTGAGTCGAGCCCCAGGGGTGGTGAAAAACTGTTTTTT.

This rearrangement joins TRBV6-2 or TRBV6-3 to TRBJ2-7; a possible D gene is TRBD2 (7 bases). This CDR3 is built from 13 residues. Germline assignment: CDR1 MNHEY and CDR2 SVGEGT. V shed 8 bases and J shed 2 bases, with 13 bases lying between them. CDR3 residues: CASRREGAYEQYF. In nucleotides, the CDR3 is TGTGCCAGCCGGAGGGAGGGGGCCTACGAGCAGTACTTC.

V and J are TRBV10-3 and TRBJ2-3, with D unresolved. This CDR3 contains 13 residues. Germline assignment: CDR1 ENHRY and CDR2 SYGVKD. The V gene lost 10 bases and the J gene lost 2 bases, with 13 bases spanning the gap. The CDR3 loop is CATVRASTDTQYF. The DNA of the CDR3 is TGTGCCACCGTAAGAGCATCCACAGATACGCAGTATTTT.

This chain joins TRBV12-3 or TRBV12-4 and TRBJ2-5, with 8 bases that match TRBD2. Trimming took 7 bases from V and 11 from J; bases not matched to a gene: 15. The CDR3 contains 14 residues. This chain's CDR3 is CASTTSGSYNEQYF. The CDR3 nucleotides are TGTGCCAGCACAACTAGCGGATCCTACAATGAGCAGTACTTC.

This chain uses TRBV20-1 with TRBJ2-1; 10 nucleotides align to TRBD2. This CDR3 is built from 17 residues. The V gene's germline CDR1 is DFQATT and CDR2 SNEGSKA (reference sequence). V was pared by 6 bases and J by 13 bases, with 24 bases of the junction left unmatched. For the CDR3, the DNA is TGCAGTGCCAGTAGTGCCCAACTAGCGGGGAGCTTGGAGACCCAGTTCTTC. Protein sequence: CSASSAQLAGSLETQFF.